This TCR beta chain derives from a study of blood T cell repertoires in COVID-19. Looking at the study overall: Samples of COVID-19 (acute and convalescent) were obtained from the United States, Italy and Spain.

Cohort assignment relied on participant-reported clinical history. The method was immunoSEQ multiplex PCR; TCRdb's version includes in-frame clones alone and lacks a portion of them. The sample includes 490,000 or so clones, about 85% of them seen just once. After removal of 5 bases from V and 3 bases from J, the junction contained 8 bases not matched to a gene. CDR3 length equals 15 residues. CDR1 and CDR2 (germline): SEHNR, FQNEAQ (reference sequence). Sequencing was carried out using PBMCs or T cells enriched from blood (not recorded which). The V gene is TRBV7-9, the J gene TRBJ2-7; 9 bases agree with TRBD1. The TCR was taken from a woman in her fifties or sixties who had recovered from COVID-19. The CDR3 loop reads CASSHAGTGHYEQYF. The CDR3 coding sequence is TGTGCCAGCAGCCACGCCGGGACAGGGCACTACGAGCAGTACTTC.